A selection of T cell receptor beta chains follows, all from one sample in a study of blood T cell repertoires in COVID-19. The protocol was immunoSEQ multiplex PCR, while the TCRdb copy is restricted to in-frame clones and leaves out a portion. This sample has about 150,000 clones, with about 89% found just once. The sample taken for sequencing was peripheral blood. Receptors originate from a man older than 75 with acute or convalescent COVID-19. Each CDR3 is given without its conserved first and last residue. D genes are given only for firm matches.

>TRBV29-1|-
SVELQGPPGRY
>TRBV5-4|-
ASSTKGGAEFYEQY
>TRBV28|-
ATEPGHRSGANVLT
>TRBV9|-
ASSEGGRGPYEQY
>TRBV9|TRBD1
ASSTQGFPRGYT
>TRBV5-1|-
ASSLDAGSYNEQF
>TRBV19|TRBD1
ASSSPPGQGPNEQF
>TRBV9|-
ASSVVAGANSPLH
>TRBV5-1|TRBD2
ASSHSGRAPNTGELF
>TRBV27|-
ASGGPGAPNQPQH
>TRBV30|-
AWMSNRGQYNSPLH
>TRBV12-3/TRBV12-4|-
ASSPYSGELF
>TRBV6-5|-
ASSLRATGGNQPQH
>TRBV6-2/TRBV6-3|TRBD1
ASSYSWTGRDTQY
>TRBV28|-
ASSFGQYEQY
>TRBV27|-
ASSFLAGAGANVLT
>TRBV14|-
ASSQVTGKKETQY
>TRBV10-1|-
ASNSNGYAEAF
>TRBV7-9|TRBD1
ASTTGTGGRETQY
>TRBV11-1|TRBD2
ASSILAGGQETQY
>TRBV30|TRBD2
AWSLTGTTTDTQY
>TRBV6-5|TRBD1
ASSNPGQATGF
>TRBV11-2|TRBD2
ASSNPGLAGAEQY
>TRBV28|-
ASSRPVGSSMNTEAF
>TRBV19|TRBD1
ASSITGVSTGELF
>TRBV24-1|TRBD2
ATSDTRVSTSGTYNEQF
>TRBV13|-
ASSLAGIGYEQY
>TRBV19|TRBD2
ASSPLTGLAGGRTYEQY
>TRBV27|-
ASSLEGPNYGYT
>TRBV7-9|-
ASSLQGGAGELF
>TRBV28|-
ASGGGRSYEQY
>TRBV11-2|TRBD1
ASSLVGQGPYEQY
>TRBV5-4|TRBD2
ASSSGTSVEQF
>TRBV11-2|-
ASSLGLNTGELF
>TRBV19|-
ASSTQTGSYEQY
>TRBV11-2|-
ASRLPGHRKGTIY
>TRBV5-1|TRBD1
ASSSQTGVTEAF
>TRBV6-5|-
ASSYSNPGEAF
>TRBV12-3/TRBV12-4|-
ASSVDSNYGYT
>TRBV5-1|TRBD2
ASRLAGETDTQY
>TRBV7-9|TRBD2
ASSPSGLAGGMGSYEQY
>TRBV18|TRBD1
ASSQGQGAYYGYT
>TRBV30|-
AWSGQINSPLH
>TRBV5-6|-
ASSLRLMGRTGELF
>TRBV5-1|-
ASSLGPLGTGANVLT
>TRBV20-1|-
SAGGSSATYEQY
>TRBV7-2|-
ASSSPKGLHEQF
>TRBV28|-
ASIRGSRSYEQY
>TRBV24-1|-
ATSDARTNYGYT
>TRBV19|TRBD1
ASSTTGKAGQY
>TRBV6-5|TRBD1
ASRAPGQYNEQF
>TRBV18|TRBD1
ASSPGQGTKTQY
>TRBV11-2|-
ASSLSTSIFTGELF
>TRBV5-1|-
ASSLGGPRLQETQY
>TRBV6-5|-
ASSNTITDTQY
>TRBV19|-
ASRAQGSWDTQY
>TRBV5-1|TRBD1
ASAGGSGMNTEAF
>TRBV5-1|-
ASSPGGSNTEAF